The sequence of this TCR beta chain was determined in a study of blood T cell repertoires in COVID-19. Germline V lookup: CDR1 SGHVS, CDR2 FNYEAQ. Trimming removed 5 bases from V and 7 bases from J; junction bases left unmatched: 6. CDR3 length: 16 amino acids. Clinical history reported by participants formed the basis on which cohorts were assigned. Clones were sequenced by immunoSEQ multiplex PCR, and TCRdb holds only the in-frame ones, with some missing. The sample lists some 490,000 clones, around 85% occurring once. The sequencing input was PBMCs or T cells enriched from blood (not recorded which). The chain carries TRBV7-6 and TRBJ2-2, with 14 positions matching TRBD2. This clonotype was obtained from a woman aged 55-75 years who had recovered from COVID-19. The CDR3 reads CASSRGLAGAHGELFF. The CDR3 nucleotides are TGTGCCAGCAGCCGGGGACTAGCGGGGGCCCACGGGGAGCTGTTTTTT.